The 3 T cell receptor beta chains in this list originate from one sample, sequenced in a study of shared clonotypes between healthy human individuals. TCRdb's table, derived via immunoSEQ multiplex PCR, lists solely in-frame clones and lacks some. The sample carries 2 million to 2.5 million clones, approximately 94% recorded once. Sequencing was performed on naive CD4+ T cells sorted from blood. The subset: CD45RA+ positively selected. These receptors came from a man aged 18-30 years in good health.

This chain uses TRBV5-4 with TRBJ2-5; TRBD1 agrees at 8 bases. The CDR3 runs 14 residues. Per germline, CDR1 SGHNT and CDR2 YYREEE (reference sequence). The J segment lost 4 bases and the V segment lost 3 bases, leaving 5 bases of the junction unmatched. CDR3 in amino acids: CASSSPTGAETQYF. The CDR3 DNA sequence: TGTGCCAGCAGCTCACCGACAGGGGCAGAGACCCAGTACTTC.

CDR3 bases: TGTGCCAGCAGTTACTCCCTATCCTATAATTCACCCCTCCACTTT. Its translation is CASSYSLSYNSPLHF. The chain combines TRBV6-6 with TRBJ1-6; no firm D call. From germline, CDR1 is MNHNY and CDR2 SVGAGI (reference sequence). The CDR3 is 15 amino acids. Trimming removed 0 bases at V and 1 base at J, with 4 bases between.

The chain employs TRBV6-4 and TRBJ1-6, with D hard to call. Trimming pared 1 base from V and 4 bases from J, leaving 14 bases between. CDR1 and CDR2 (germline): MRHNA, SNTAGT. The CDR3 consists of 17 residues. CDR3 DNA: TGTGCCAGCAGTGACTGGGCGGCCCGGCTTTATAATTCACCCCTCCACTTT. Translated, it gives CASSDWAARLYNSPLHF.